Included here is one T cell receptor beta chain sequence, with context. This CDR3 contains 21 residues. The junction had 19 bases not matched to a gene; V was cut back by 4 bases and J by 0 bases. Germline CDR1 is LNHDA and CDR2 is SQIVND (reference sequence). In the original analysis: Quantification of nucleated cells was approximated via reference gene primer amplification. TCRdb keeps only in-frame clones here, not all; method: immunoSEQ multiplex PCR. The V and J calls and clone size are taken from that table; D and trimming were inferred from the DNA. Among 250,000 to 300,000 clones listed, around 89% were seen once. This sample was taken from a study of blood T cell repertoires in COVID-19. Whole-study context: Samples representing acute and convalescent COVID-19 were sourced from the United States, Italy and Spain. T cells, B-cell-depleted T cells, or PBMCs supplied cDNA or gDNA.

Sequenced: peripheral blood. The chain uses TRBV19 and TRBJ1-2; 11 bases map to TRBD1. The receptor was derived from a woman aged 55-70 years with acute or convalescent COVID-19. The CDR3 is CASSKKHRTGGAGFANYGYTF. The DNA for the CDR3 is TGTGCCAGTAGTAAGAAACACCGGACAGGGGGCGCGGGATTTGCTAACTATGGCTACACCTTC. The variable domain in full, completed from reference TRBV19 and TRBJ1-2, reads DGGITQSPKYLFRKEGQNVTLSCEQNLNHDAMYWYRQDPGQGLRLIYYSQIVNDFQKGDIAEGYSVSREKKESFPLTVTSAQKNPTAFYLCASSKKHRTGGAGFANYGYTFGSGTRLTVV.